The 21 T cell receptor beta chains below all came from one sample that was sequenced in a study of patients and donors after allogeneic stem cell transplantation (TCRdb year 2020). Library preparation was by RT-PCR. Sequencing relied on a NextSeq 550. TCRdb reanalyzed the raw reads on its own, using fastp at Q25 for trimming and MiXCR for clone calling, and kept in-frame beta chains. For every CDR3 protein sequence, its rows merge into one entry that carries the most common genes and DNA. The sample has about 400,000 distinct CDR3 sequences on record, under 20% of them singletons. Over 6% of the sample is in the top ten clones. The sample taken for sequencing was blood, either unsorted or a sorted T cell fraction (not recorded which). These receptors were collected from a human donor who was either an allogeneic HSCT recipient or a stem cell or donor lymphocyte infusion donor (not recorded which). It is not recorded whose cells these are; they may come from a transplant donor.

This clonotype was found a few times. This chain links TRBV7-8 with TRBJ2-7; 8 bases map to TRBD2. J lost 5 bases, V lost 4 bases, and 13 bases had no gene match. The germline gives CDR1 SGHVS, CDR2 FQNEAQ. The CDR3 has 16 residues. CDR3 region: CASSSPRSGRIHEQYF. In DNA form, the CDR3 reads TGTGCCAGCAGCTCCCCCAGGAGCGGGAGAATCCACGAGCAGTACTTC.

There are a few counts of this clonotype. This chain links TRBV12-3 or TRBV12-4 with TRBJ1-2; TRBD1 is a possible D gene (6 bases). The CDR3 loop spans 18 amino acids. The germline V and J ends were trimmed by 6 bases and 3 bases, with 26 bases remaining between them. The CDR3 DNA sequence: TGTGCCAGCAGCAAGGCCACCCTACTCGGGGGCATTGACTATGGCTACACCTTC. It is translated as CASSKATLLGGIDYGYTF.

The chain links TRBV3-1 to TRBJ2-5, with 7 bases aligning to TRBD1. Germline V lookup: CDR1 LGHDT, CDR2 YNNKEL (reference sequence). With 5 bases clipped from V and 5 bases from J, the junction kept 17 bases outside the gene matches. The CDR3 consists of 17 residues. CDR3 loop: CASSTLGALARGETQYF. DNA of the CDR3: TGTGCCAGCAGCACATTAGGGGCCCTTGCCAGGGGGGAGACCCAGTACTTC.

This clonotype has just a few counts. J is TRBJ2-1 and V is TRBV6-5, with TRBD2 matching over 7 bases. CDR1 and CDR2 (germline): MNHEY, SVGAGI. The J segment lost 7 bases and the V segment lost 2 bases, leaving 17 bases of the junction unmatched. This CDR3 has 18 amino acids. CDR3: CASSYPQAGRGMRNEQFF. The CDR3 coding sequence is TGTGCCAGCAGTTACCCACAAGCGGGGCGGGGCATGAGGAATGAGCAGTTCTTC.

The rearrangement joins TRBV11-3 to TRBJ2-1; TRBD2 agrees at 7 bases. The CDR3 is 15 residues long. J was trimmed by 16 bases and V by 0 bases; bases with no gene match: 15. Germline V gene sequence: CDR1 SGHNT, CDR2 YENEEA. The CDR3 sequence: CASSLEQTGRSRVFF. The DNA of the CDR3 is TGTGCCAGCAGCTTAGAACAAACCGGGAGGTCACGGGTCTTCTTC.

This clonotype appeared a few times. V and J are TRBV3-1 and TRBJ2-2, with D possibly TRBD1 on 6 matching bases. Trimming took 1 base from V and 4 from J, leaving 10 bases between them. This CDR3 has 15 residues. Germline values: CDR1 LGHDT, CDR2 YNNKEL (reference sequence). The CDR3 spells CASSQVPGATGELFF. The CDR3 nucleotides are TGTGCCAGCAGCCAAGTCCCAGGGGCCACCGGGGAGCTGTTTTTT.

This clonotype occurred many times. CDR3 protein: CASSLLSSYNEQFF. CDR3 DNA sequence: TGTGCCAGCAGCCTCCTAAGCTCCTACAATGAGCAGTTCTTC. The chain carries TRBV7-2 and TRBJ2-1; no clear D. The CDR3 has 14 amino acids. CDR1 is SGHTA and CDR2 is FQGNSA in the germline V gene. Trimming shortened V by 5 bases and J by 0 bases, and 8 bases separated the two germline ends.

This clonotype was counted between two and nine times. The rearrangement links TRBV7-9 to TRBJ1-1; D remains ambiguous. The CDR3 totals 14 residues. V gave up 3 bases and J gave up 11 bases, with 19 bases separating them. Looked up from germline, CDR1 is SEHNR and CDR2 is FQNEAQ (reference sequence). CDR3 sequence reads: CASSFSSGRLRAFF. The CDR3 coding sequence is TGTGCCAGCAGCTTCTCATCTGGGAGGCTGCGCGCTTTCTTT. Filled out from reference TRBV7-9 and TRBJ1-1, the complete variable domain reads DTGVSQNPRHKITKRGQNVTFRCDPISEHNRLYWYRQTLGQGPEFLTYFQNEAQLEKSRLLSDRFSAERPKGSFSTLEIQRTEQGDSAMYLCASSFSSGRLRAFFGQGTRLTVV.

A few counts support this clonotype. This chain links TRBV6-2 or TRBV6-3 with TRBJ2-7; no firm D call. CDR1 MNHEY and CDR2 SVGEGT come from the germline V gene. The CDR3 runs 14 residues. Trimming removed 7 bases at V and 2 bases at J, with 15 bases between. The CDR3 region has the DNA TGTGCCAGCACTTTACATTGGGGAACCTACGAGCAGTACTTC. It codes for CASTLHWGTYEQYF.

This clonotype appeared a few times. As DNA, the CDR3 is TGTGCCAGCAGTTGGGCTAGCGGGGGTGACAATGAGCAGTTCTTC. Its protein is CASSWASGGDNEQFF. The V call is TRBV12-3 or TRBV12-4, the J call TRBJ2-1; 10 bases line up with TRBD2. Losses at the gene ends were 4 bases for V and 5 bases for J; bases not matched to a gene: 5. The CDR3 has 15 residues.

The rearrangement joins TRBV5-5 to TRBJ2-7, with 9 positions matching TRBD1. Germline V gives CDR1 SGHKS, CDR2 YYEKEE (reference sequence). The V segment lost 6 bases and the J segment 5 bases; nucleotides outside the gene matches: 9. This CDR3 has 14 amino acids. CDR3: CASKPTGGRNEQYF. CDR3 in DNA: TGTGCCAGCAAACCGACAGGGGGTAGGAACGAGCAGTACTTC. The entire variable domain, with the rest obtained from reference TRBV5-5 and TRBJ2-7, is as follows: DAGVTQSPTHLIKTRGQQVTLRCSPISGHKSVSWYQQVLGQGPQFIFQYYEKEERGRGNFPDRFSARQFPNYSSELNVNALLLGDSALYLCASKPTGGRNEQYFGPGTRLTVT.

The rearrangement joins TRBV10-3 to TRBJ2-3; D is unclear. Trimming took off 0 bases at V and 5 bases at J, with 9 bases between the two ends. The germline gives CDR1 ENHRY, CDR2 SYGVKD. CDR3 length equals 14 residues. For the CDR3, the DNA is TGTGCCATCAGTGAGTCGACTCCTAGAGATACGCAGTATTTT. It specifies CAISESTPRDTQYF.

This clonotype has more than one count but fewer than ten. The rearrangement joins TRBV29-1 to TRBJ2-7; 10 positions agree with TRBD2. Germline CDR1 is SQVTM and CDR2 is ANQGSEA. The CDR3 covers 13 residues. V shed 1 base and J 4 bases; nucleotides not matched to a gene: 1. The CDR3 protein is CSVEGAGGYEQYF. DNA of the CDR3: TGCAGCGTTGAAGGAGCGGGGGGGTACGAGCAGTACTTC.

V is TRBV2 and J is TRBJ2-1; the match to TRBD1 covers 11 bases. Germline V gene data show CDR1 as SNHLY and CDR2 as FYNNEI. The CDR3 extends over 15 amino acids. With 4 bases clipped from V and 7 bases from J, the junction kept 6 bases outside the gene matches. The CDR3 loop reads CASSGQGQGGNEQFF. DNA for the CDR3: TGTGCCAGCAGTGGACAGGGACAGGGGGGGAATGAGCAGTTCTTC.

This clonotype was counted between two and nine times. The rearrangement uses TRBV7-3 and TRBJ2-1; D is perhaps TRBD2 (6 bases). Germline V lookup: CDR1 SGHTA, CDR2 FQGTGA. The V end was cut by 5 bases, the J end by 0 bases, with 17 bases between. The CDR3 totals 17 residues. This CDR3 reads CASSPFLASSSYNEQFF. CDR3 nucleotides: TGTGCCAGCAGCCCCTTTCTAGCGAGTAGCTCCTACAATGAGCAGTTCTTC.

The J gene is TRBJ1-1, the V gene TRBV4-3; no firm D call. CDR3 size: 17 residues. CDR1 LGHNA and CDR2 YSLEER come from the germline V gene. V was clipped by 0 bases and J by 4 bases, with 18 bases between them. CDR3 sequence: CASSQEGRAGWGTEAFF. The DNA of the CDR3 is TGCGCCAGCAGCCAAGAAGGACGTGCGGGATGGGGCACTGAAGCTTTCTTT.

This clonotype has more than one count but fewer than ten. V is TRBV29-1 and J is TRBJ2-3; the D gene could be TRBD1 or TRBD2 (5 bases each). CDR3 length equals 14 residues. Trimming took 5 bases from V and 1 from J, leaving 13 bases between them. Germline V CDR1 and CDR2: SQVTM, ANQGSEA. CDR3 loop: CSVTGRYGTDTQYF. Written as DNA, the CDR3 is TGCAGCGTTACGGGGCGGTATGGCACAGATACGCAGTATTTT.

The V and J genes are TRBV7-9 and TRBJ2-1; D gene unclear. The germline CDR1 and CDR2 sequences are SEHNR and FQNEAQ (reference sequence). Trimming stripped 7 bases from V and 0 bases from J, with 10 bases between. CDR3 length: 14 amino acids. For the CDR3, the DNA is TGTGCCAGCACACAGTTTAGCTCCTACAATGAGCAGTTCTTC. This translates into CASTQFSSYNEQFF. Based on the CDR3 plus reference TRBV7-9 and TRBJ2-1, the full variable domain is DTGVSQNPRHKITKRGQNVTFRCDPISEHNRLYWYRQTLGQGPEFLTYFQNEAQLEKSRLLSDRFSAERPKGSFSTLEIQRTEQGDSAMYLCASTQFSSYNEQFFGPGTRLTVL.

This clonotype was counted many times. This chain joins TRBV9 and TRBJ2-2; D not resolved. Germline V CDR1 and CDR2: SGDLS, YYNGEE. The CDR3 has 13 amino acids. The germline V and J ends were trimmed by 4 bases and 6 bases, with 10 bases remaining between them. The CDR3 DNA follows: TGTGCCAGCAGCATCTTAGAAGCCGGGGAGCTGTTTTTT. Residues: CASSILEAGELFF.

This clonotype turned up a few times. The CDR3 region is CASSRGQGQLNYGYTF. Written as DNA, the CDR3 is TGCGCCAGCAGCCGGGGACAGGGGCAACTTAACTATGGCTACACCTTC. The chain recombines TRBV4-3 with TRBJ1-2, with TRBD1 identical over 10 bases. V lost 4 bases, J lost 1 base, and 6 bases stayed unmatched. This CDR3 region has 16 residues. Germline CDR1 is LGHNA and CDR2 is YSLEER.

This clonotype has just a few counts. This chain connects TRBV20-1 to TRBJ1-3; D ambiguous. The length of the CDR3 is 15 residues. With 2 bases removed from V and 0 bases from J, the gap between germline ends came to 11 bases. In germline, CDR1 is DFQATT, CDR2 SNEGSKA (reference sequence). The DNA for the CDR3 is TGCAGTGCTAGAAACCCATTCAGCTCTGGAAACACCATATATTTT. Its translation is CSARNPFSSGNTIYF.